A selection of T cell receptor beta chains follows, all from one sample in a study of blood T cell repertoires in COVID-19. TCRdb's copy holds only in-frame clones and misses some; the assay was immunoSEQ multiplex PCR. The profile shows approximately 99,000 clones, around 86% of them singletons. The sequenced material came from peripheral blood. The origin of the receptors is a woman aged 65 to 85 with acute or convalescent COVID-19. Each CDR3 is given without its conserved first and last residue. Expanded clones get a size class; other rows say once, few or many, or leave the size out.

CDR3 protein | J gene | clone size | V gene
AISLISGNTDTQY | TRBJ2-3 | . | TRBV10-3
ASSLGPWGENIQY | TRBJ2-4 | . | TRBV7-2
ASRLQGLSTDTQY | TRBJ2-3 | . | TRBV4-1
ASSLVWQGHRNEQF | TRBJ2-1 | . | TRBV7-2
ASGAASHSPLH | TRBJ1-6 | . | TRBV7-9
GGGSGEQF | TRBJ2-1 | . | TRBV29-1
ASSQSWIGGASGYT | TRBJ1-2 | few | TRBV16
ASSQGTLAGGREQY | TRBJ2-7 | few | TRBV3-1/TRBV3-2
ASSFRINQPQH | TRBJ1-5 | . | TRBV5-5
ASSGGLALSYEQY | TRBJ2-7 | . | TRBV7-9
ASSMVSKPPGELF | TRBJ2-2 | . | TRBV19
ASSPPKGRNTGELF | TRBJ2-2 | once | TRBV18
SVGSSGGRGSTDTQY | TRBJ2-3 | . | TRBV29-1
ASGLAQDREAF | TRBJ1-1 | . | TRBV12-5
ASRARQSGNTIY | TRBJ1-3 | . | TRBV28
ASSRGQGNQPQH | TRBJ1-5 | . | TRBV6-5
ASSPRLAGTNEQF | TRBJ2-1 | . | TRBV3-1/TRBV3-2
ASSHRGPNNEQF | TRBJ2-1 | . | TRBV18
ASSLGEGSGNTIY | TRBJ1-3 | . | TRBV18
ASSPAASGRGGEQY | TRBJ2-7 | once | TRBV18
ASSSHPSGGAVEQF | TRBJ2-1 | . | TRBV7-2
AISDRGDPWETQY | TRBJ2-5 | . | TRBV10-3
ASSLPRGNYGYT | TRBJ1-2 | . | TRBV5-6
ASSKQGGQPQH | TRBJ1-5 | . | TRBV7-2
ASSLTQGSEAF | TRBJ1-1 | once | TRBV11-3
ASSLARSVQENYGYT | TRBJ1-2 | . | TRBV5-1
ASREDRFSYNSPLH | TRBJ1-6 | . | TRBV27
ASSYAPAIDSYEQY | TRBJ2-7 | . | TRBV6-2/TRBV6-3
ASSHSGSADTQY | TRBJ2-3 | . | TRBV3-1/TRBV3-2
ASSLTRELDEQF | TRBJ2-1 | . | TRBV7-9
ASSRDRASNQPQH | TRBJ1-5 | . | TRBV4-1
ASSDLRTTQETQY | TRBJ2-5 | . | TRBV5-5
ASSYDRPMNTEAF | TRBJ1-1 | . | TRBV6-2/TRBV6-3
ASSESAGGILATNEKLF | TRBJ1-4 | . | TRBV10-2
ASSPGATGVANEKLF | TRBJ1-4 | few | TRBV18
ASSLNGDRATGAEKLF | TRBJ1-4 | . | TRBV5-1
ASTPTGEWDGYT | TRBJ1-2 | once | TRBV19
ASSFVQMNTEAF | TRBJ1-1 | . | TRBV28
ASSAPGQGRGEKLF | TRBJ1-4 | few | TRBV25-1
ASSEGQAGNTIY | TRBJ1-3 | . | TRBV6-1